The rows below give T cell receptor beta chains drawn from one sample of a study of blood T cells in healthy people across ages. One entry per CDR3 protein results from TCRdb running MiXCR on the 5' RACE reads. The sample holds over 1,500,000 distinct CDR3 sequences, approximately 40% seen once. Sample: blood. The receptors were gathered from a human donor in good health. The conserved cysteine and the conserved F or W are not part of the CDR3 here. The D gene is left open where the match is weak.

>TRBV30|-|TRBJ2-7
AWSGTGLLSYEQY
>TRBV7-9|-|TRBJ2-1
ASSFEGSDDEQF
>TRBV20-1|TRBD1|TRBJ2-1
SVPSGTAAKEQF
>TRBV20-1|-|TRBJ2-7
SAIDRRNPYEQY
>TRBV7-2|-|TRBJ2-1
ASNIGSGNEQF
>TRBV24-1|TRBD1|TRBJ2-7
ATSPQIRDRVLYEQY
>TRBV19|-|TRBJ1-2
ASRILDSYGGYT
>TRBV12-3/TRBV12-4|TRBD1|TRBJ2-7
ASSATGGQGRYEQY
>TRBV15|-|TRBJ1-2
ATSRLLWGYT
>TRBV18|-|TRBJ1-2
ASSSDSGGYGYT
>TRBV15|-|TRBJ2-1
ATSYGLRVEQF
>TRBV28|TRBD2|TRBJ2-7
ASSLPSGSYNLNYEQY
>TRBV4-3|-|TRBJ1-2
ASSQAIVRGEYGYT
>TRBV5-6|TRBD1|TRBJ1-5
ASSLAGTGGEGQPQH
>TRBV20-1|-|TRBJ2-3
SAIDREDTQY
>TRBV15|TRBD1|TRBJ2-3
ATSGRTGTDTQY
>TRBV12-3/TRBV12-4|-|TRBJ1-2
ASTGSGWTLDGYT